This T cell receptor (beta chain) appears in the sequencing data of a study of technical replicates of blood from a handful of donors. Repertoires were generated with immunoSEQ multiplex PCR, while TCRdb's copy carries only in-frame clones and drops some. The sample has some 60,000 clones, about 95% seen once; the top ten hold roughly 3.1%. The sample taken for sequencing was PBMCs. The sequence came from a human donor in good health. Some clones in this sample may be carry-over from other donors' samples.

CDR3 residues: CASSQPTGSSNQPQHF. For the CDR3, the DNA is TGCGCCAGCAGCCAGCCGACAGGGAGTAGCAATCAGCCCCAGCATTTT. V usage is TRBV4-1 and J usage is TRBJ1-5; 7 bases match TRBD1. The CDR3 is 16 amino acids. Losses at the gene ends were 3 bases for V and 0 bases for J; bases not matched to a gene: 5. Germline V gene sequence: CDR1 MGHRA, CDR2 YSYEKL.